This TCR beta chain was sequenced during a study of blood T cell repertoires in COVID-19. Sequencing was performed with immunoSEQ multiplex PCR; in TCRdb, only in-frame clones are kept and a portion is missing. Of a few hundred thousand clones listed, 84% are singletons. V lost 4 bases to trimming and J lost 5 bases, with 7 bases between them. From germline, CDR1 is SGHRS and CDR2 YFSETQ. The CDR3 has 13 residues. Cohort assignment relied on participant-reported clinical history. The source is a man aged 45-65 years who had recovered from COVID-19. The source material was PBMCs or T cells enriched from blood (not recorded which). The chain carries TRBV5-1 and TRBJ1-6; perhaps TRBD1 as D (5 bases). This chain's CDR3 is CASSPGNNSPLHF. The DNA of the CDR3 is TGCGCCAGCAGCCCAGGGAATAATTCACCCCTCCACTTT.